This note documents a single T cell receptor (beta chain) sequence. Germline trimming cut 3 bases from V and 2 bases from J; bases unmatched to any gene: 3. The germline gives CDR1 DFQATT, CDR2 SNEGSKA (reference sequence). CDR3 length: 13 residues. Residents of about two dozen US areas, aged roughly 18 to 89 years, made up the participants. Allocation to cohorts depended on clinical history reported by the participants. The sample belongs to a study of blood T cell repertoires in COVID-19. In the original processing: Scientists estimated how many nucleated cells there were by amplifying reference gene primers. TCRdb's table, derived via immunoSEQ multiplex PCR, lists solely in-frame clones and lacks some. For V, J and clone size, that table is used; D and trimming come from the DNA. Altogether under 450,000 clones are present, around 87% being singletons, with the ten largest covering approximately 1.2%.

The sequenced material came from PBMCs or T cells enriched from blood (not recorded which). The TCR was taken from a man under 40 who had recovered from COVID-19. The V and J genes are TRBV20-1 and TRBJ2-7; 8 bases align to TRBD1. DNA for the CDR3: TGCAGTGCTAGTGACAGGGGAGCCTACGAGCAGTACTTC. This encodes CSASDRGAYEQYF.